These T cell receptor beta chains were read from a single sample in a study of patients and donors after allogeneic stem cell transplantation. TCRdb fed the RT-PCR reads into MiXCR, producing one record per CDR3 protein. In the table there are roughly 960,000 distinct CDR3 sequences, approximately 19% of which are singletons. Sequencing was performed on blood, either unsorted or a sorted T cell fraction (not recorded which). The receptors derive from a human donor who was either an allogeneic HSCT recipient or a stem cell or donor lymphocyte infusion donor (not recorded which). It is not recorded whose cells these are; they may come from a transplant donor. CDR3s include the opening cysteine and the closing phenylalanine or tryptophan.

V	J	CDR3
TRBV6-2/TRBV6-3	TRBJ2-1	CASSYIAANNEQFF
TRBV24-1	TRBJ2-3	CATSMWEGGDTQYF
TRBV4-1	TRBJ2-3	CASSQPLAGRHTQYF
TRBV20-1	TRBJ2-1	CSVPVGGYNEQFF
TRBV11-3	TRBJ2-5	CASSPGTSTGETQYF
TRBV12-3/TRBV12-4	TRBJ2-1	CASSRTSGGLNYNEQFF
TRBV7-9	TRBJ2-5	CASSASSGGYQETQYF
TRBV12-3/TRBV12-4	TRBJ1-2	CASTLFGGGYGYTF
TRBV4-2	TRBJ1-1	CASSHLRDTEAFF
TRBV5-1	TRBJ1-1	CASSSRTGGPTEAFF
TRBV12-3/TRBV12-4	TRBJ1-2	CASSPSTGGYGYTF
TRBV6-5	TRBJ2-2	CASSYRTGTTGELFF
TRBV7-2	TRBJ2-2	CASSSSPGPNTGELFF
TRBV5-1	TRBJ1-1	CASSRGTGAILNTEAFF
TRBV20-1	TRBJ2-2	CSARELGQGPGELFF
TRBV9	TRBJ1-1	CASSVLGVDTEAFF
TRBV12-3/TRBV12-4	TRBJ1-1	CASSFSETEAFF
TRBV12-3/TRBV12-4	TRBJ1-1	CASNPGFGGTEAFF
TRBV7-9	TRBJ1-3	CASSLPSTISGNTIYF
TRBV12-3/TRBV12-4	TRBJ1-6	CASKPQGAFGNSPLHF
TRBV12-3/TRBV12-4	TRBJ2-7	CASSSSKGEQYF
TRBV5-5	TRBJ2-7	CASSMVVGSAYEQYF